This paragraph reports one TCR beta chain. Its matching antigen is unknown. The sample originates from a study of cytomegalovirus exposure and HLA in healthy donors. Using immunoSEQ multiplex PCR, the repertoire was profiled, and TCRdb retains in-frame clones only, with some absent. The sample records roughly 64,000 clones, roughly 96% being singletons. The germline gives CDR1 MNHEY, CDR2 SVGAGI. Deletions cut 2 bases from V and 4 bases from J, with 9 bases between. The CDR3 consists of 14 residues. Study-wide findings and caveats: Many donors shared some public TCRs, even though most TCR sequences were rare.

The clonotype was recovered from a woman aged 18-29 years in good health and CMV-seropositive. The sample comprised PBMCs. V gene TRBV6-5 combines with J gene TRBJ2-1; tentative D call: TRBD2 (6 bases). The CDR3, as DNA: TGTGCCAGCAGTTACCGGCGGGGTTACAATGAGCAGTTCTTC. This translates into CASSYRRGYNEQFF.